The 30 T cell receptor beta chains below were found in one sample sequenced in a study of T cell responses to AZD1222 COVID-19 vaccine. The method was immunoSEQ multiplex PCR; TCRdb's version includes in-frame clones alone and lacks a portion of them. The data contain some 100,000 clones, about 90% of them singletons. The sample consisted of peripheral blood, taken on day 0 of AZD1222 vaccination. Receptors originate from an adult in good health.

The chain employs TRBV29-1 and TRBJ2-5; D is possibly TRBD1 or TRBD2 (5 bases each). The CDR3 spans 11 residues. Germline CDR1 and CDR2: SQVTM and ANQGSEA. V dropped 8 bases and J dropped 5 bases, with 12 bases sitting between them. The CDR3 bases are TGCAGCACGAGGGGTGCGGAGACCCAGTACTTC. Amino acids: CSTRGAETQYF.

V usage is TRBV5-1 and J usage is TRBJ1-1; D is unclear. Looked up from germline, CDR1 is SGHRS and CDR2 is YFSETQ. The CDR3 runs to 13 residues. Trimming cost V 1 base and J 5 bases, with 9 bases left between them. The CDR3 spells CASSLSVTTEAFF. In DNA form, the CDR3 reads TGCGCCAGCAGCTTGTCGGTGACGACTGAAGCTTTCTTT.

The chain uses TRBV20-1 and TRBJ2-7; TRBD1 or TRBD2 may be the D gene (7 bases each). V shed 3 bases and J shed 3 bases, with 27 bases lying between them. Germline CDR1 DFQATT, CDR2 SNEGSKA (reference sequence). The CDR3 has 18 residues. The CDR3 spells CSASWAAGVRQGIYEQYF. As DNA, the CDR3 is TGCAGTGCTAGTTGGGCGGCGGGAGTGAGACAGGGAATCTACGAGCAGTACTTC.

CDR3 protein: CASSRTWGASGTTYNEQFF. The CDR3 region has the DNA TGTGCCAGCAGCCGAACTTGGGGGGCCAGCGGGACGACCTACAATGAGCAGTTCTTC. V gene TRBV5-8 combines with J gene TRBJ2-1; weak D call: TRBD2 (7 bases). Looked up from germline, CDR1 is SGHTS and CDR2 is YDEGEE. The CDR3 totals 19 residues. With 4 bases removed from V and 2 bases from J, the gap between germline ends came to 25 bases. The whole variable domain, filled in from reference TRBV5-8 and TRBJ2-1, reads EAGVTQSPTHLIKTRGQQATLRCSPISGHTSVYWYQQALGLGLQFLLWYDEGEERNRGNFPPRFSGRQFPNYSSELNVNALELEDSALYLCASSRTWGASGTTYNEQFFGPGTRLTVL.

The V gene is TRBV9, the J gene TRBJ1-2; 9 nucleotides line up with TRBD1. The CDR3 runs to 14 residues. The V gene's germline CDR1 is SGDLS and CDR2 YYNGEE. The V gene end was trimmed by 4 bases and the J gene end by 5 bases; junction bases not matched to a gene: 6. CDR3 region: CASSREGQGYGYTF. Written as DNA, the CDR3 is TGTGCCAGCAGCAGGGAGGGACAGGGATATGGCTACACCTTC.

This chain links TRBV6-5 with TRBJ2-1, with unresolved D. Germline CDR1 MNHEY, CDR2 SVGAGI. The V end was cut by 5 bases, the J end by 4 bases, with 12 bases between. The CDR3 contains 14 residues. The CDR3 region has the DNA TGTGCCAGCAGTACTCCGACGAGGTACAATGAGCAGTTCTTC. This gives the protein CASSTPTRYNEQFF.

The chain employs TRBV25-1 and TRBJ2-1; D tentatively fits TRBD1 or TRBD2 (5 bases each). The germline V gene encodes CDR1 MGHDK and CDR2 SYGVNS. The CDR3 has 16 residues. V lost 4 bases to trimming and J lost 7 bases, with 20 bases between them. CDR3 sequence reads: CASSGGEGIPMNEQFF. CDR3 sequence (DNA): TGTGCCAGCAGTGGCGGAGAGGGGATTCCTATGAATGAGCAGTTCTTC.

The chain is built from TRBV5-5 and TRBJ1-2, with a weak D call TRBD1 (6 bases). The V end was cut by 3 bases, the J end by 7 bases, with 16 bases between. This CDR3 region has 14 residues. Germline-derived CDR1 and CDR2 are SGHKS and YYEKEE (reference sequence). The CDR3 nucleotides are TGTGCCAGCAGCTCCCTGCGGGGGGCGCTTGGCTACACCTTC. Amino acid sequence: CASSSLRGALGYTF.

The chain employs TRBV30 and TRBJ2-3; possible D gene TRBD2, 6 bases. The germline V gene has CDR1 GTSNPN and CDR2 SVGIG (reference sequence). The CDR3 runs to 16 residues. Trimming cost V 0 bases and J 3 bases, with 16 bases left between them. The CDR3 nucleotides read TGTGCCTGGAGTGTTGGGGCTAGCGAGGTAACAGATACGCAGTATTTT. It codes for CAWSVGASEVTDTQYF.

This clone was found a few times. The chain uses TRBV6-2 or TRBV6-3 and TRBJ2-1; D may be TRBD1 (6 bases). The V gene lost 2 bases and the J gene lost 10 bases, with 15 bases spanning the gap. The CDR3 has 14 residues. CDR1 MNHEY and CDR2 SVGEGT come from the germline V gene. The CDR3 DNA reads as TGTGCCAGCAGTTACCTTCAGGGGCCGGTCGAGCAGTTCTTC. It encodes CASSYLQGPVEQFF.

The chain combines TRBV7-6 with TRBJ2-7; 13 nucleotides match TRBD2. CDR3 length: 16 amino acids. With 5 bases clipped from V and 3 bases from J, the junction kept 7 bases outside the gene matches. Germline lookup yields CDR1 SGHVS and CDR2 FNYEAQ. DNA for the CDR3: TGTGCCAGCAGCGCCGGGACTAGCGGGGAACTCTACGAGCAGTACTTC. Protein sequence: CASSAGTSGELYEQYF.

The chain combines TRBV5-1 with TRBJ2-7; perhaps TRBD2 as D (6 bases). Germline assignment: CDR1 SGHRS and CDR2 YFSETQ. Trimming cost V 1 base and J 2 bases, with 10 bases left between them. The CDR3 length is 14 residues. CDR3 sequence: CASSLIGGTYEQYF. The CDR3 DNA follows: TGCGCCAGCAGCTTGATTGGGGGGACCTACGAGCAGTACTTC. The full variable domain, rest sourced from reference TRBV5-1 and TRBJ2-7, is KAGVTQTPRYLIKTRGQQVTLSCSPISGHRSVSWYQQTPGQGLQFLFEYFSETQRNKGNFPGRFSGRQFSNSRSEMNVSTLELGDSALYLCASSLIGGTYEQYFGPGTRLTVT.

This clone was recorded a few times. The V call is TRBV5-6, the J call TRBJ2-7, with D possibly being TRBD1 (5 bases). Trimming removed 2 bases from V and 6 bases from J, with 18 bases in between. The CDR3 is 15 residues long. The germline V gene encodes CDR1 SGHDT and CDR2 YYEEEE. CDR3 in amino acids: CASSFSWQGTGEQYF. The CDR3 nucleotides read TGTGCCAGCAGCTTTAGTTGGCAGGGAACGGGCGAGCAGTACTTC. The full variable domain, with the rest looked up from reference TRBV5-6 and TRBJ2-7, is DAGVTQSPTHLIKTRGQQVTLRCSPKSGHDTVSWYQQALGQGPQFIFQYYEEEERQRGNFPDRFSGHQFPNYSSELNVNALLLGDSALYLCASSFSWQGTGEQYFGPGTRLTVT.

This clone occurred once. The rearrangement links TRBV29-1 to TRBJ2-1; 7 bases align to TRBD2. This CDR3 has 14 amino acids. Germline trimming cut 3 bases from V and 5 bases from J; bases unmatched to any gene: 7. CDR1 SQVTM and CDR2 ANQGSEA come from the germline V gene. The DNA of the CDR3 is TGCAGCGTTGACAGCGGGACCCTTAACAATGAGCAGTTCTTC. This gives the protein CSVDSGTLNNEQFF.

This sequence joins TRBV5-1 and TRBJ1-4; D is undetermined. The V end was cut by 3 bases, the J end by 3 bases, with 12 bases between. The CDR3 loop spans 15 amino acids. Germline CDR1 SGHRS, CDR2 YFSETQ. CDR3 bases: TGCGCCAGCAGCTCTTATCCCGGGCCTAATGAAAAACTGTTTTTT. Translating gives CASSSYPGPNEKLFF.

The chain uses TRBV11-2 and TRBJ1-6, with D possibly matching TRBD1 (6 bases). Per germline, CDR1 SGHAT and CDR2 FQNNGV. The V end lost 5 bases, the J end lost 0 bases, and 11 bases lay between the germline ends. This CDR3 comprises 16 residues. CDR3 amino acids: CASSAARGSYNSPLHF. Written as DNA, the CDR3 is TGTGCCAGCAGCGCCGCCAGGGGCTCCTATAATTCACCCCTCCACTTT.

The V call is TRBV21-1, the J call TRBJ2-7. TRBV21-1 is listed as a pseudogene. This CDR3 spans 18 amino acids. DNA of the CDR3: TGTGCCAGCAGCAAACCAAAATTCCCGGGACCCAGGGTCTACGAGCAGTACTTC. It codes for CASSKPKFPGPRVYEQYF.

Only one count was recorded for this clone. The gene calls are TRBV9 and TRBJ2-1; TRBD2 agrees at 12 bases. V lost 3 bases to trimming and J lost 7 bases; unmatched junction nucleotides: 14. Germline CDR1 is SGDLS and CDR2 is YYNGEE. This CDR3 has 18 amino acids. This CDR3 is CASSAGLAGISMGNEQFF. In DNA, the CDR3 is TGTGCCAGCAGCGCCGGACTAGCGGGGATTTCAATGGGGAATGAGCAGTTCTTC.

This clone has only one observation. The gene calls are TRBV7-9 and TRBJ1-5; D gene ambiguous. V was cut by 1 base and J by 5 bases, with 9 bases left in between. Germline CDR1 reads SEHNR; CDR2 reads FQNEAQ (reference sequence). The CDR3 loop spans 14 amino acids. Here the CDR3 reads CASSLEGSDQPQHF. CDR3 DNA sequence: TGTGCCAGCAGCTTAGAGGGTTCGGATCAGCCCCAGCATTTT. Filled out from reference TRBV7-9 and TRBJ1-5, the complete variable domain reads DTGVSQNPRHKITKRGQNVTFRCDPISEHNRLYWYRQTLGQGPEFLTYFQNEAQLEKSRLLSDRFSAERPKGSFSTLEIQRTEQGDSAMYLCASSLEGSDQPQHFGDGTRLSIL.

This sequence joins TRBV3-1 (or the pseudogene TRBV3-2) and TRBJ2-3, with 7 bases fitting TRBD2. The CDR3 contains 15 residues. The germline V gene encodes CDR1 LGHDT and CDR2 YNNKEL (reference sequence). The J segment lost 1 base and the V segment lost 1 base, leaving 2 bases of the junction unmatched. This CDR3 is CASSQGAGGTDTQYF. As DNA, the CDR3 is TGTGCCAGCAGCCAAGGGGCGGGAGGCACAGATACGCAGTATTTT.

V is TRBV11-3 and J is TRBJ2-5; unclear D gene. The CDR3 has 13 amino acids. V dropped 5 bases and J dropped 2 bases, with 9 bases sitting between them. Per germline, CDR1 SGHNT and CDR2 YENEEA. CDR3 in DNA: TGTGCCAGCAGCCAACAACCTCAAGAGACCCAGTACTTC. It encodes CASSQQPQETQYF. The complete variable domain, with remaining parts taken from reference TRBV11-3 and TRBJ2-5, reads EAGVVQSPRYKIIEKKQPVAFWCNPISGHNTLYWYLQNLGQGPELLIRYENEEAVDDSQLPKDRFSAERLKGVDSTLKIQPAELGDSAVYLCASSQQPQETQYFGPGTRLLVL.

The genes are TRBV3-1 (or the pseudogene TRBV3-2) and TRBJ1-2; D not resolved. The CDR3 runs to 14 residues. V was shortened by 0 bases and J by 6 bases, with 11 bases between the two germline ends. The germline V gene encodes CDR1 LGHDT and CDR2 YNNKEL (reference sequence). In DNA, the CDR3 is TGTGCCAGCAGCCAAGATAACAGAGTTAATGGCTACACCTTC. Translated: CASSQDNRVNGYTF.

CDR3 protein: CASSTTSSYNEQFF. The CDR3 coding sequence is TGTGCCAGCAGTACCACGAGCTCCTACAATGAGCAGTTCTTC. The rearrangement links TRBV4-2 to TRBJ2-1; no clear D gene. The CDR3 is 14 residues long. V lost 6 bases to trimming and J lost 0 bases, with 9 bases between them. Germline CDR1 LGHNA, CDR2 YNFKEQ.

V and J are TRBV30 and TRBJ2-1; 11 bases match TRBD1. Per germline, CDR1 GTSNPN and CDR2 SVGIG (reference sequence). There are 15 residues in the CDR3. The ends lost 6 bases at V and 8 bases at J; junction bases unmatched: 12. The CDR3 loop is CACFFRDRGVHEQFF. The CDR3 nucleotides are TGTGCCTGTTTCTTCCGGGACAGGGGGGTTCATGAGCAGTTCTTC.

This clone was seen only a few times. The rearrangement links TRBV7-6 to TRBJ1-3, with a tentative D call TRBD1 (6 bases). Trimming took off 1 base at V and 0 bases at J, with 16 bases between the two ends. The V gene's germline CDR1 is SGHVS and CDR2 FNYEAQ. This CDR3 contains 18 residues. CDR3 in amino acids: CASSLVSQGLFSGNTIYF. The DNA of the CDR3 is TGTGCCAGCAGCTTAGTCTCGCAGGGGCTTTTCTCTGGAAACACCATATATTTT.

CDR3 DNA sequence: TGTGCCAGCAGTGAAGTGCAGTTGGATCAGCCCCAGCATTTT. It yields the protein CASSEVQLDQPQHF. The chain uses TRBV2 and TRBJ1-5; D uncertain. V lost 1 base and J 5 bases, leaving 9 bases between the germline ends. Germline V CDR1 and CDR2: SNHLY, FYNNEI. CDR3 length equals 14 residues.

The genes are TRBV3-1 (or the pseudogene TRBV3-2) and TRBJ2-1, with D perhaps TRBD2 (5 bases). The CDR3 length is 15 residues. Trimming cost V 0 bases and J 5 bases, with 11 bases left between them. Germline V gene data show CDR1 as LGHDT and CDR2 as YNNKEL (reference sequence). CDR3 sequence: CASSQEATTHNEQFF. The CDR3 DNA reads as TGTGCCAGCAGCCAAGAGGCGACTACTCACAATGAGCAGTTCTTC.

The chain combines TRBV4-1 with TRBJ2-5; no clear D. CDR1 and CDR2 from the germline V gene are MGHRA and YSYEKL. Trimming shortened V by 1 base and J by 5 bases, and 11 bases separated the two germline ends. The CDR3 runs to 14 residues. CDR3 residues: CASSQVVSLETQYF. Here the CDR3 DNA reads TGCGCCAGCAGCCAAGTGGTTTCATTGGAGACCCAGTACTTC.

The chain joins TRBV12-3 or TRBV12-4 to TRBJ1-2; TRBD1 might be the D (5 bases). The V end lost 5 bases, the J end lost 3 bases, and 10 bases lay between the germline ends. The CDR3 has 13 residues. The CDR3 DNA is TGTGCCAGCAGTAAGGGACGGGACTATGGCTACACCTTC. Its translation: CASSKGRDYGYTF.

Notes on this clone: A junction end diverges from the germline sequence, so it may reflect a read error. The V and J genes are TRBV6-4 and TRBJ2-7, with D possibly being TRBD1 (6 bases). The CDR3 extends over 14 amino acids. Germline CDR1 and CDR2: MRHNA and SNTAGT. CDR3 DNA: TGTGCCAGTCGTCCGGGACAAGCCTCCGACGAGCAGTACTTC. Translated, it gives CASRPGQASDEQYF.